These 8 T cell receptor beta chains were sequenced from one sample in a study of blood T cell repertoires in COVID-19. Profiling relied on immunoSEQ multiplex PCR, and the TCRdb table lists in-frame clones only, not all of them. The table lists around 130,000 clones, 80% to 90% of them singletons. Sequences were obtained from peripheral blood. Receptor source: a human donor in a cohort sampled during active COVID-19.

The V and J genes are TRBV20-1 and TRBJ2-1, with 7 bases matching TRBD2. The CDR3 length is 14 residues. Germline loops: CDR1 DFQATT, CDR2 SNEGSKA (reference sequence). With 3 bases clipped from V and 4 bases from J, the junction kept 6 bases outside the gene matches. CDR3 in DNA: TGCAGTGCTAGTAGAGGCGGGGGATACAATGAGCAGTTCTTC. It yields the protein CSASRGGGYNEQFF.

This clone was counted a few times. The rearrangement joins TRBV11-3 to TRBJ2-7; 9 bases map to TRBD1. This CDR3 contains 16 residues. V was clipped by 0 bases and J by 6 bases; unmatched bases: 9. The germline V gene encodes CDR1 SGHNT and CDR2 YENEEA. CDR3 in DNA: TGTGCCAGCAGCTTAGATTCCCGACAGGGGGTAAGCGAGCAGTACTTC. Amino acid sequence: CASSLDSRQGVSEQYF.

The V gene is TRBV7-6, the J gene TRBJ2-1; 8 nucleotides match TRBD1. V lost 5 bases and J lost 2; bases outside the gene matches: 8. CDR1 is SGHVS and CDR2 is FNYEAQ in the germline V gene. The CDR3 extends over 16 amino acids. The CDR3 DNA follows: TGTGCCAGCAGCCCCGGGACAGGAATCACCTACAATGAGCAGTTCTTC. As protein: CASSPGTGITYNEQFF.

The gene calls are TRBV19 and TRBJ1-5; TRBD1 aligns across 7 bases. CDR1 and CDR2 from the germline V gene are LNHDA and SQIVND (reference sequence). This CDR3 region has 15 residues. Trimming at V came to 6 bases and at J to 3 bases, leaving 8 bases not matched to a gene. The CDR3 loop reads CASSPGRGANQPQHF. The DNA of the CDR3 is TGTGCCAGTAGCCCCGGCAGGGGGGCCAATCAGCCCCAGCATTTT.

The chain employs TRBV13 and TRBJ2-6; no firm D call. The germline gives CDR1 PRHDT, CDR2 FYEKMQ (reference sequence). This CDR3 spans 13 amino acids. Trimming took off 11 bases at V and 0 bases at J, with 8 bases between the two ends. In nucleotides, the CDR3 is TGTGCCCCAACAGACTCTGGGGCCAACGTCCTGACTTTC. The encoded protein is CAPTDSGANVLTF.

As concerns this clone: The junction and the germline gene differ at one end; a read error may be behind it. In the same sample, other DNA sequences code for this CDR3. The chain combines TRBV7-2 with TRBJ2-7, with TRBD2 matching 7 bases. Germline values: CDR1 SGHTA, CDR2 FQGNSA. This CDR3 has 17 residues. For the CDR3, the DNA is TGTGCCAGCAGCTTAGCCCCGCTAGCGGATACTCCCTATGAGCAGTACTTC. Translated, it gives CASSLAPLADTPYEQYF.

This clone was observed once. The gene calls are TRBV7-9 and TRBJ2-7; D is possibly TRBD1 (6 bases). Trimming left V 5 bases short and J 0 bases short, with 17 bases between. Germline V CDR1 and CDR2: SEHNR, FQNEAQ (reference sequence). CDR3 length equals 16 residues. CDR3 protein: CASSHDGQGPSYEQYF. CDR3 sequence (DNA): TGTGCCAGCAGCCACGATGGGCAGGGGCCCTCCTACGAGCAGTACTTC.

The chain links TRBV5-1 to TRBJ2-5; 13 positions agree with TRBD2. This CDR3 is 16 amino acids long. Germline CDR1 is SGHRS and CDR2 is YFSETQ. V was pared by 4 bases and J by 1 base, with 4 bases of the junction left unmatched. CDR3 DNA sequence: TGCGCCAGCAGCGGACTAGCGGGGGACCGCCAAGAGACCCAGTACTTC. Its protein is CASSGLAGDRQETQYF.